What follows describes a single TCR beta chain. The antigen is not known. This sample is part of a study of spatial heterogeneity in lung cancer. The germline V gene has CDR1 SGHRS and CDR2 YFSETQ. The CDR3 has 14 residues. J gave up 7 bases and V 2 bases, and 5 bases lay outside the gene matches. MiXCR, run by TCRdb on the 5' RACE reads, gives a single entry per CDR3 protein. The data show fewer than 3,000 distinct CDR3 sequences, roughly half seen once. Study-level points and caveats: Intratumoral expanded alpha and beta TCR counts were found to track tumor mutation counts.

Time point noted: sample taken at primary tumor resection. Specimen: lung tumor tissue, collected at surgery. The source is a male donor with early-stage non-small cell lung cancer. The chain uses TRBV5-1 and TRBJ2-1; 8 bases agree with TRBD1. The CDR3 DNA is TGCGCCAGCAGCTTCAGGCAGGGGGCAAATGAGCAGTTCTTC. Translated: CASSFRQGANEQFF.